These T cell receptor beta chains were read from a single sample in a study of prognosis after radiotherapy for stage I lung cancer. TCRdb reprocessed the multiplex PCR reads via MiXCR and lists one record per CDR3 protein. The repertoire includes about 13,000 distinct CDR3 sequences, 47% of them detected once, and approximately 30% sits in the top ten. The source was PBMCs, collected before or after stereotactic body radiation therapy (not recorded which). The receptors were gathered from a donor of 50 years or more with non-small cell lung cancer. The CDR3 runs from the conserved cysteine through the conserved F or W. Fields, in order: D gene, V gene, clone size, J gene, CDR3 DNA, CDR3 protein. The D gene is left open where the match is weak. Clone size is stated in some rows and not others, as once, few, many or a class when expanded.

d_call: TRBD2; v_call: TRBV6-2/TRBV6-3; clone_size: few; j_call: TRBJ2-1; cdr3_nt: TGTGCCAGCAGTGAAGGTACGGGAGGGCCGGATGAGCAGTTCTTC; cdr3_aa: CASSEGTGGPDEQFF
d_call: TRBD1; v_call: TRBV30; clone_size: many; j_call: TRBJ1-1; cdr3_nt: TGTGCCTGGAGTGTACGAGGGGGCGGAAAAGTGAACACTGAAGCTTTCTTT; cdr3_aa: CAWSVRGGGKVNTEAFF
d_call: TRBD1; v_call: TRBV2; clone_size: -; j_call: TRBJ2-5; cdr3_nt: TGTGCCAGCAGTCTTACCGGGACAGGGGTTTGGGAGCCCCAGTACTTC; cdr3_aa: CASSLTGTGVWEPQYF
d_call: -; v_call: TRBV3-1; clone_size: -; j_call: TRBJ1-6; cdr3_nt: TGTGCCAGCAAAAGGGGTCTGGGTTCACCCCTCCACTTT; cdr3_aa: CASKRGLGSPLHF
d_call: -; v_call: TRBV5-1; clone_size: -; j_call: TRBJ2-1; cdr3_nt: TGCGCCAGCCGCCCAAGCACCCGGCAGGCCGGGCAGTCCTTC; cdr3_aa: CASRPSTRQAGQSF
d_call: -; v_call: TRBV5-4; clone_size: many; j_call: TRBJ1-1; cdr3_nt: TGTGCCAGCAGCACGGCCGCTATTGACACTGAAGCTTTCTTT; cdr3_aa: CASSTAAIDTEAFF
d_call: -; v_call: TRBV5-5; clone_size: -; j_call: TRBJ2-3; cdr3_nt: TGTGCCAGCAGCTTGGAGGTAGGGTACACAGATACGCAGTATTTT; cdr3_aa: CASSLEVGYTDTQYF
d_call: -; v_call: TRBV27; clone_size: many; j_call: TRBJ1-1; cdr3_nt: TGTGCCAGCAGTCCGGGACCGATTAACACTGAAGCTTTCTTT; cdr3_aa: CASSPGPINTEAFF
d_call: -; v_call: TRBV5-5; clone_size: medium-sized; j_call: TRBJ2-3; cdr3_nt: TGTGCCAGCAGCTTGGGGGTAGGGACAGATACGCAGTATTTT; cdr3_aa: CASSLGVGTDTQYF
d_call: -; v_call: TRBV6-2/TRBV6-3; clone_size: -; j_call: TRBJ1-1; cdr3_nt: TGTGCCAGCAGTTACTCCCCACAGGGTGATGCTTTCTTT; cdr3_aa: CASSYSPQGDAFF
d_call: -; v_call: TRBV7-6; clone_size: -; j_call: TRBJ2-3; cdr3_nt: TGTGCCAGCAGGTTAAGGACCGGGTTATTCGATACGCAGTATTTT; cdr3_aa: CASRLRTGLFDTQYF
d_call: TRBD2; v_call: TRBV7-2; clone_size: once; j_call: TRBJ2-5; cdr3_nt: TGTGCCAGCAGCTCCATAGCGGGAGGGCGAGGGGAGACCCAGTACTTC; cdr3_aa: CASSSIAGGRGETQYF
d_call: -; v_call: TRBV6-9; clone_size: -; j_call: TRBJ1-3; cdr3_nt: TGTGCCAGCAGTTACGGGGGAGGAGTCCATTACTCTGGAAACACCATATATTTT; cdr3_aa: CASSYGGGVHYSGNTIYF
d_call: TRBD2; v_call: TRBV4-1; clone_size: -; j_call: TRBJ2-7; cdr3_nt: TGCGCCAGCAGCCCCGGGGGACTAGCCGACTTTCAGAAACCATACGAGCAGTACTTC; cdr3_aa: CASSPGGLADFQKPYEQYF
d_call: TRBD1; v_call: TRBV19; clone_size: many; j_call: TRBJ1-2; cdr3_nt: TGTGCCAGTAGTACGGGACAGGGGGCCTCCTATGGCTACACCTTC; cdr3_aa: CASSTGQGASYGYTF
d_call: -; v_call: TRBV20-1; clone_size: medium-sized; j_call: TRBJ1-1; cdr3_nt: TGCAGTGAAGGGCGGTTAGAAGCTTTCTTT; cdr3_aa: CSEGRLEAFF
d_call: TRBD1; v_call: TRBV7-9; clone_size: many; j_call: TRBJ1-3; cdr3_nt: TGTGCCAGCAGCGAGGAGGGGGCCGGAAACACCATATATTTT; cdr3_aa: CASSEEGAGNTIYF
d_call: -; v_call: TRBV6-5; clone_size: -; j_call: TRBJ2-7; cdr3_nt: TGTGCCAGCAGTTACTTGCGGAATTCCTACGAGCAGTACTTC; cdr3_aa: CASSYLRNSYEQYF
d_call: TRBD2; v_call: TRBV5-1; clone_size: medium-sized; j_call: TRBJ2-3; cdr3_nt: TGCGCCAGCAGCAGGTCAGGGGATAGCGGGAGGTATTACGCAGATACGCAGTATTTT; cdr3_aa: CASSRSGDSGRYYADTQYF
d_call: TRBD1; v_call: TRBV20-1; clone_size: medium-sized; j_call: TRBJ1-2; cdr3_nt: TGCAGTGCACCGGAGGGGGCGTATAACTATGGCTACACCTTC; cdr3_aa: CSAPEGAYNYGYTF
d_call: -; v_call: TRBV6-2/TRBV6-3; clone_size: -; j_call: TRBJ2-3; cdr3_nt: TGTGCCGGCAGTGTGGGGTGGGTTTCCACAGATACGCAGTATTTT; cdr3_aa: CAGSVGWVSTDTQYF
d_call: TRBD2; v_call: TRBV12-3/TRBV12-4; clone_size: -; j_call: TRBJ2-4; cdr3_nt: TGTACCAGCAGTTTTACTAGCGGGAAAAAGATTCAGTACTTC; cdr3_aa: CTSSFTSGKKIQYF
d_call: -; v_call: TRBV18; clone_size: many; j_call: TRBJ2-3; cdr3_nt: TGTGCCAGCTCACCTTCTAGCAGCCGCCGGGATACGCAGTATTTT; cdr3_aa: CASSPSSSRRDTQYF